The rows below give T cell receptor beta chains drawn from one sample of a study of T cell responses to AZD1222 COVID-19 vaccine. Profiled with immunoSEQ multiplex PCR; TCRdb holds only in-frame clones, not every one. The sample has under 200,000 clones, about 94% seen once; the top ten hold roughly 9.8%. The starting material was peripheral blood, obtained on day 0 of AZD1222 vaccination. The receptors were gathered from an adult in good health. Each CDR3 is given with its conserved first and last residue. The D gene is left open where the match is weak.

V	J	D	DNA	CDR3
TRBV9	TRBJ2-2	.	TGTGCCAGCAGCGCCGATTTCCACGGGGAGCTGTTTTTT	CASSADFHGELFF
TRBV2	TRBJ1-1	.	TGTGCCAGCAGGGATTTCAGGGGCTTGAACACTGAAGCTTTCTTT	CASRDFRGLNTEAFF
TRBV18	TRBJ2-5	.	TGTGCCAGCTCACCATTACAGGGATTTCAAGAGACCCAGTACTTC	CASSPLQGFQETQYF
TRBV19	TRBJ1-1	.	TGTGCCAGTAGCATAGGGGGGCGGGGGCCCCCTGAAGCTTTCTTT	CASSIGGRGPPEAFF
TRBV4-2	TRBJ2-1	.	TGTGCCAGCAGCCAAGAAAAGGACTACAACAATGAGCAGTTCTTC	CASSQEKDYNNEQFF
TRBV6-1	TRBJ2-3	.	TGTGCCAGCAGTGAGAGTTGGACAGATACGCAGTATTTT	CASSESWTDTQYF
TRBV11-2	TRBJ2-7	TRBD1	TGTGCCAGCAGCGCCTCAGGGGGCAAAGGGTACGAGCAGTACTTC	CASSASGGKGYEQYF
TRBV5-1	TRBJ1-1	.	TGCGCCAGCAGTTCGGGACGGTCGAACACTGAAGCTTTCTTT	CASSSGRSNTEAFF
TRBV6-5	TRBJ1-1	TRBD1	TGTGCCAGCAGGCCGGGACAGGGGGGGACTGAAGCTTTCTTT	CASRPGQGGTEAFF
TRBV19	TRBJ2-5	TRBD1	TGTGCCAGTAGTATGGGGACAGGGGGAGGAGAGACCCAGTACTTC	CASSMGTGGGETQYF
TRBV3-1/TRBV3-2	TRBJ2-3	TRBD2	TGTGCCAGCAGCCAAGATTTAGCGGGAGGCACAGATACGCAGTATTTT	CASSQDLAGGTDTQYF